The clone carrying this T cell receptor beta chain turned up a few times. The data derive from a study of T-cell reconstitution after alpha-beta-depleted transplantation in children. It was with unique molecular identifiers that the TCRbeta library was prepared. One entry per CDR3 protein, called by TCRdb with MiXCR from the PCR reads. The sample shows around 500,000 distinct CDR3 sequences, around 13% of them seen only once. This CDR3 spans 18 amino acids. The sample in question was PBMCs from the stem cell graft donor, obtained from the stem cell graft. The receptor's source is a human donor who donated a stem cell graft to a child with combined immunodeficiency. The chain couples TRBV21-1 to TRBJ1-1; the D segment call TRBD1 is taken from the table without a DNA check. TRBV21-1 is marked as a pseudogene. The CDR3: CASSKEGDRGRLNTEAFF. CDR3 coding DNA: TGTGCCAGCAGCAAAGAAGGGGACAGGGGGCGTCTGAACACTGAAGCTTTCTTT.